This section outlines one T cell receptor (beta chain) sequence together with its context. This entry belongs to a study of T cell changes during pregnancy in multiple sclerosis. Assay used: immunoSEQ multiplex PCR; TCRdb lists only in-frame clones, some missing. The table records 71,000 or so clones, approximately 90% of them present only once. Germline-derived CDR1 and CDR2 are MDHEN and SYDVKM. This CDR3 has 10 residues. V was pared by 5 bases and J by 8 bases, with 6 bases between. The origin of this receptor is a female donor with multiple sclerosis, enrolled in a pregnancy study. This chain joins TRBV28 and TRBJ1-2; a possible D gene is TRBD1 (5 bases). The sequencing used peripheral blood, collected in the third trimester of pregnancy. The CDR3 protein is CASSRGGYTF. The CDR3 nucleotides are TGTGCCAGCAGTAGGGGAGGCTACACCTTC.